This is a list of T cell receptor beta chains from one sample in a study of T cell responses to AZD1222 COVID-19 vaccine. The table came from immunoSEQ multiplex PCR; TCRdb's copy has only in-frame clones and leaves some out. The sample has 150,000 or so clones, just over 90% seen once. The sample consisted of peripheral blood, taken on day 0 of MenACWY control vaccination. The receptors were gathered from an adult in good health. Each CDR3 is given with its conserved first and last residue. D genes are given only for firm matches. Clone size is given for some rows only: seen once, a few or many times, or a class if the clone is expanded.

size,D,V,J,DNA,CDR3
NA,NA,TRBV14,TRBJ2-5,TGTGCCAGCAGCAGGGTCACCGCGCGGGAGACCCAGTACTTC,CASSRVTARETQYF
NA,TRBD2,TRBV5-1,TRBJ2-7,TGCGCCAGCAGCTTGGGGGGCCTGACTAGCGGAAGATCCTACGAGCAGTACTTC,CASSLGGLTSGRSYEQYF
NA,TRBD1,TRBV28,TRBJ1-2,TGTGCCAGCAGCACACCAGCCCCGACAGGGCGGCGTGATGGCTACACCTTC,CASSTPAPTGRRDGYTF
NA,TRBD2,TRBV16,TRBJ2-2,TGTGCCAGCAGCCAATTCCCTCTGGCGGGGGGAGTCGCGAACACCGGGGAGCTGTTTTTT,CASSQFPLAGGVANTGELFF
NA,NA,TRBV2,TRBJ1-1,TGTGCCAGCGGACTTTCCACAGGGCTAAGTGAAGCTTTCTTT,CASGLSTGLSEAFF
NA,TRBD1,TRBV7-2,TRBJ1-1,TGTGCCAGCAGCTTATTCCCTCCGGGACAGGGGCCCCAAGTGACTGAAGCTTTCTTT,CASSLFPPGQGPQVTEAFF
NA,TRBD1,TRBV5-1,TRBJ2-3,TGCGCCAGCAGCACGGACAGGACCCGGGATACGCAGTATTTT,CASSTDRTRDTQYF
NA,TRBD2,TRBV6-5,TRBJ2-1,TGTGCCAGCAGCCGGGGCGGGAGTTTCTACAATGAGCAGTTCTTC,CASSRGGSFYNEQFF
NA,TRBD1,TRBV5-8,TRBJ1-2,TGTGCCAGCAGCTTGGAGACAGGGACGTCGGTCTATGGCTACACCTTC,CASSLETGTSVYGYTF
NA,NA,TRBV10-1,TRBJ1-1,TGCGCCAGCAGTGAGTCCGAAAATAACACTGAAGCTTTCTTT,CASSESENNTEAFF
NA,NA,TRBV10-3,TRBJ2-1,TGTGCCAGTCGAAGGGGGGTTTACAATGAGCAGTTCTTC,CASRRGVYNEQFF
NA,NA,TRBV5-6,TRBJ1-5,TGTGCCAGCAGCTCGTCCCTGGGGGGGTTTCAGCCCCAGCATTTT,CASSSSLGGFQPQHF
once,NA,TRBV2,TRBJ1-3,TGTGCCAGCACATTCACAGCCTCTGGAAACACCATATATTTT,CASTFTASGNTIYF
NA,NA,TRBV6-6,TRBJ1-5,TGTGCCAGCAGTTACTCGGCAGGGAGGAATCAGCCCCAGCATTTT,CASSYSAGRNQPQHF
NA,TRBD2,TRBV11-3,TRBJ2-1,TGTGCCAGCAGCTTAGCCAGCGGGAGTAGGGATGAGCAGTTCTTC,CASSLASGSRDEQFF
NA,NA,TRBV2,TRBJ1-4,TGTGCCAACAGGTGGGGCTCTACGCTGTTTTTT,CANRWGSTLFF
NA,NA,TRBV6-2/TRBV6-3,TRBJ2-1,TGTGCCAGCAGTTACGCCTACAGGGATGGGCAGTTCTTC,CASSYAYRDGQFF
NA,TRBD1,TRBV5-6,TRBJ2-2,TGTGCCAGCAGCTTGGGTGACAGGGGCACCGGGGAGCTGTTTTTT,CASSLGDRGTGELFF